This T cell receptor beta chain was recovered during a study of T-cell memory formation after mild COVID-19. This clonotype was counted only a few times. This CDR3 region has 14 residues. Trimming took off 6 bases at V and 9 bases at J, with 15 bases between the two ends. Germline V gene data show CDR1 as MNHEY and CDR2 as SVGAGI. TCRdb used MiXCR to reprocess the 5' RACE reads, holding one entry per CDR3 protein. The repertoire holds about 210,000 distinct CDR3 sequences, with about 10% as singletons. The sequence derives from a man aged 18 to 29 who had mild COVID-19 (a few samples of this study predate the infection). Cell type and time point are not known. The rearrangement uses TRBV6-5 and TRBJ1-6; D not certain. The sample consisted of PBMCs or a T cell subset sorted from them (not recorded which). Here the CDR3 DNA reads TGTGCCAGCAGCCTCGGGAACTTGGGTTCACCCCTCCACTTT. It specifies CASSLGNLGSPLHF.